Below, 19 T cell receptor beta chains from the same sample are listed, as sequenced in a study of cytomegalovirus exposure and HLA in healthy donors. Vbeta (60) and Jbeta (13) primers were used in the PCR. Generated by immunoSEQ multiplex PCR, the TCRdb table keeps only in-frame clones and is missing some. The sample contains fewer than 130,000 clones, around 84% of which appear only once. Sequenced input: PBMCs. These receptor sequences come from a woman aged 25 to 39 in good health and CMV-seronegative.

The rearrangement joins TRBV6-4 to TRBJ2-1; D unresolved. The CDR3 runs 15 residues. Germline V CDR1 and CDR2: MRHNA, SNTAGT. The ends were cut back, 3 bases at V and 4 bases at J, with 13 bases in the middle. Here the CDR3 DNA reads TGTGCCAGCAGTGAACGATTTGCAGGATACAATGAGCAGTTCTTC. Its translation: CASSERFAGYNEQFF.

The DNA for the CDR3 is TGTGCCACCAGCAGAGTAGCAGCGAACACTGAAGCTTTCTTT. Amino acid sequence: CATSRVAANTEAFF. The rearrangement joins TRBV15 to TRBJ1-1; D remains ambiguous. Between the trimmed V and J ends, which lost 1 base and 1 base, there was a span of 7 bases. The CDR3 has 14 amino acids. CDR1 and CDR2 (germline): LNHNV, YYDKDF (reference sequence). Full variable domain (missing parts from reference TRBV15 and TRBJ1-1): DAMVIQNPRYQVTQFGKPVTLSCSQTLNHNVMYWYQQKSSQAPKLLFHYYDKDFNNEADTPDNFQSRRPNTSFCFLDIRSPGLGDTAMYLCATSRVAANTEAFFGQGTRLTVV.

The genes are TRBV1 and TRBJ2-1; the table's D call TRBD2 went unverified against the DNA. TRBV1 is a known pseudogene. This CDR3 region has 16 residues. DNA for the CDR3: TGCACCAGCAGCCAAGATCAATCAGCGGGAGGGAATGAGCAGTTCTTC. Protein sequence: CTSSQDQSAGGNEQFF.

CDR3 sequence: CASSTGNTEAFF. Here the CDR3 DNA reads TGTGCCAGCAGCACAGGAAACACTGAAGCTTTCTTT. The J gene is TRBJ1-1, the V gene TRBV6-5, with a tentative D call TRBD1 (5 bases). Germline V CDR1 and CDR2: MNHEY, SVGAGI. Trimming pared 6 bases from V and 2 bases from J, leaving 7 bases between. This CDR3 is built from 12 residues.

This clone was counted between two and nine times. The genes are TRBV6-5 and TRBJ1-5, with no clear D. The CDR3 has 13 amino acids. Germline V gene sequence: CDR1 MNHEY, CDR2 SVGAGI. V was cut by 2 bases and J by 6 bases, with 8 bases left in between. In DNA form, the CDR3 reads TGTGCCAGCAGTTACAGGGAGGGTCAGCCCCAGCATTTT. Translation gives CASSYREGQPQHF.

The V gene is TRBV6-1, the J gene TRBJ2-7; D unclear. Trimming stripped 6 bases from V and 4 bases from J, with 7 bases between. CDR3 size: 11 residues. CDR1 is MNHNS, CDR2 SASEGT, per germline. CDR3 loop: CASSRFYEQYF. CDR3 coding DNA: TGTGCCAGCAGCAGATTTTACGAGCAGTACTTC.

CDR3 sequence (DNA): TGCAGCGTTGGAGCTTTAGGGGGAGAGACCCAGTACTTC. This translates into CSVGALGGETQYF. V gene TRBV29-1 combines with J gene TRBJ2-5, with a possible D match to TRBD1 (6 bases). Germline lookup yields CDR1 SQVTM and CDR2 ANQGSEA. Trimming left V 4 bases short and J 4 bases short, with 13 bases between. CDR3 size: 13 residues.

This chain links TRBV5-6 with TRBJ2-5; TRBD1 matches at 7 bases. The ends lost 4 bases at V and 3 bases at J; junction bases unmatched: 3. The CDR3 totals 13 residues. Germline V gives CDR1 SGHDT, CDR2 YYEEEE. The CDR3 region has the DNA TGTGCCAGCAGCAGGGGACAGAAAGAGACCCAGTACTTC. It specifies CASSRGQKETQYF.

This chain uses TRBV18 with TRBJ2-7, with D tentatively TRBD2 (6 bases). Trimming left V 3 bases short and J 6 bases short, with 9 bases between. The germline V gene encodes CDR1 KGHSH and CDR2 LQKENI. The CDR3 length is 12 residues. The CDR3 DNA sequence: TGTGCCAGCTCACCTCAGCGGGCCGAGCAGTACTTC. Translated, it gives CASSPQRAEQYF.

This clone occurred a few times. The genes are TRBV4-1 and TRBJ1-3, with 9 bases fitting TRBD1. Germline V gene lookup returns CDR1 MGHRA and CDR2 YSYEKL. Trimming at V came to 0 bases and at J to 0 bases, leaving 3 bases not matched to a gene. The CDR3 runs 17 residues. The CDR3 nucleotides read TGCGCCAGCAGCCAAGAAGGGACAGGGCGCTCTGGAAACACCATATATTTT. Amino acid sequence: CASSQEGTGRSGNTIYF.

This clone was seen a handful of times. The CDR3 loop is CSVETGTGFSYGYTF. The CDR3 nucleotides are TGCAGCGTCGAGACAGGGACTGGATTTAGCTATGGCTACACCTTC. This chain links TRBV29-1 with TRBJ1-2, with 7 nucleotides matching TRBD1. The germline V gene encodes CDR1 SQVTM and CDR2 ANQGSEA. The V gene end was trimmed by 6 bases and the J gene end by 4 bases; junction bases not matched to a gene: 14. The length of the CDR3 is 15 residues.

The chain combines TRBV9 with TRBJ1-1; D not certain. Germline V gene lookup returns CDR1 SGDLS and CDR2 YYNGEE. Trimming cost V 3 bases and J 0 bases, with 9 bases left between them. The CDR3 extends over 14 amino acids. The CDR3 coding sequence is TGTGCCAGCAGCGGGGAGGACTTGAACACTGAAGCTTTCTTT. Protein: CASSGEDLNTEAFF.

This chain connects TRBV6-5 to TRBJ2-5, with TRBD2 matching 9 bases. This CDR3 has 16 residues. CDR1 is MNHEY, CDR2 SVGAGI, per germline. V shed 0 bases and J 5 bases; nucleotides not matched to a gene: 7. CDR3: CASSYSGGGAGETQYF. The CDR3 DNA follows: TGTGCCAGCAGTTACTCCGGCGGGGGGGCAGGTGAGACCCAGTACTTC.

This clone was detected a few times. CDR3 DNA: TGTGCCAGCAGCTTAGAAGGGGTCCTAACCGGGGAGCTGTTTTTT. Its translation is CASSLEGVLTGELFF. The chain carries TRBV7-2 and TRBJ2-2, with D tentatively TRBD1 (5 bases). Deletions cut 1 base from V and 5 bases from J, with 11 bases between. Germline values: CDR1 SGHTA, CDR2 FQGNSA. This CDR3 is 15 amino acids long. The entire variable domain, with the rest obtained from reference TRBV7-2 and TRBJ2-2, is as follows: GAGVSQSPSNKVTEKGKDVELRCDPISGHTALYWYRQSLGQGLEFLIYFQGNSAPDKSGLPSDRFSAERTGGSVSTLTIQRTQQEDSAVYLCASSLEGVLTGELFFGEGSRLTVL.

This chain uses TRBV14 with TRBJ2-7, with D possibly matching TRBD2 (6 bases). There are 15 residues in the CDR3. V lost 4 bases, J lost 4 bases, and 17 bases lay in between. Per germline, CDR1 SGHDN and CDR2 FVKESK. CDR3 region: CASSPPGGFPYEQYF. The CDR3 DNA is TGTGCCAGCAGCCCCCCTGGGGGGTTTCCGTACGAGCAGTACTTC.

This clone was picked up one time. The chain joins TRBV4-2 to TRBJ2-1; D is ambiguous. In germline, CDR1 is LGHNA, CDR2 YNFKEQ. This CDR3 has 16 amino acids. V shed 0 bases and J shed 7 bases, with 16 bases lying between them. In nucleotides, the CDR3 is TGTGCCAGCAGCCAAGATCAAAGCGTTGGTCGGAATGAGCAGTTCTTC. This codes for CASSQDQSVGRNEQFF.

The V and J genes are TRBV29-1 and TRBJ2-5, with D perhaps matching TRBD1 (6 bases). The CDR3 contains 14 residues. Trimming shortened V by 5 bases and J by 4 bases, and 17 bases separated the two germline ends. Germline V gene sequence: CDR1 SQVTM, CDR2 ANQGSEA. The CDR3 region is CSVPNPGVGETQYF. DNA of the CDR3: TGCAGCGTTCCAAACCCAGGGGTGGGAGAGACCCAGTACTTC.

The genes are TRBV10-3 and TRBJ1-3; maybe TRBD1 (6 bases). Trimming shortened V by 7 bases and J by 4 bases, and 8 bases separated the two germline ends. Germline V CDR1 and CDR2: ENHRY, SYGVKD. CDR3 length: 12 residues. CDR3 in amino acids: CAITTGGNTIYF. DNA of the CDR3: TGTGCCATCACCACAGGGGGAAACACCATATATTTT.

The chain combines TRBV2 with TRBJ2-1; TRBD2 matches 7 bases. This CDR3 is built from 14 residues. Germline CDR1 is SNHLY and CDR2 is FYNNEI. The V segment lost 7 bases and the J segment 14 bases; nucleotides outside the gene matches: 17. The DNA of the CDR3 is TGTGCCAGCAACCTACTTTTCATGGGGGGGAAGAAGTTCTTC. Translation: CASNLLFMGGKKFF.